These 18 T cell receptor beta chains originate from one sample sequenced in a study of T cells in Graves' hyperthyroidism and ophthalmopathy. Researchers took RNA transcripts and amplified the TCR beta CDR3 regions from them. TCR CDR3 regions were first amplified by RT-PCR with HTBI primers. TCRdb used MiXCR to reprocess the multiplex PCR reads, holding one entry per CDR3 protein. The sample records around 300,000 distinct CDR3 sequences, roughly 15% being singletons. Sequencing was done on a sample of blood. These receptor sequences come from a woman in her twenties or thirties with Graves' hyperthyroidism that later progressed to Graves' ophthalmopathy.

The table lists this clonotype with many counts. This chain links TRBV29-1 with TRBJ1-2, with D possibly being TRBD1 (5 bases). Trimming took 0 bases from V and 8 from J, leaving 16 bases between them. Looked up from germline, CDR1 is SQVTM and CDR2 is ANQGSEA. The CDR3 loop spans 14 amino acids. In DNA form, the CDR3 reads TGCAGCGTTGAAGAAGGCGGGAGGGGACGGGGCTACACCTTC. Its translation: CSVEEGGRGRGYTF.

This clonotype showed up just a few times. This chain connects TRBV19 to TRBJ1-1; D is ambiguous. Germline V lookup: CDR1 LNHDA, CDR2 SQIVND (reference sequence). The CDR3 is 13 amino acids. V gave up 5 bases and J gave up 1 base, with 8 bases separating them. CDR3 bases: TGTGCCAGTAGTTCTTGGCCGAACACTGAAGCTTTCTTT. Protein: CASSSWPNTEAFF. The variable domain in full, with the rest retrieved from reference TRBV19 and TRBJ1-1, is DGGITQSPKYLFRKEGQNVTLSCEQNLNHDAMYWYRQDPGQGLRLIYYSQIVNDFQKGDIAEGYSVSREKKESFPLTVTSAQKNPTAFYLCASSSWPNTEAFFGQGTRLTVV.

This clonotype was picked up many times. The chain combines TRBV5-6 with TRBJ2-2; 9 bases map to TRBD1. The V and J ends lost 3 bases and 8 bases, in that order; junction bases with no gene match: 8. The CDR3 has 15 residues. CDR1 and CDR2 (germline): SGHDT, YYEEEE. The CDR3 sequence: CASSSGTGLVGELFF. The DNA of the CDR3 is TGTGCCAGCAGCTCCGGGACAGGGCTTGTTGGGGAGCTGTTTTTT.

Ten or more counts support this clonotype. V is TRBV12-3 or TRBV12-4 and J is TRBJ1-2; weak D call: TRBD1 (6 bases). Trimming removed 6 bases at V and 5 bases at J, with 16 bases between. This CDR3 is 14 amino acids long. In DNA form, the CDR3 reads TGTGCCAGCAGCCTAGGAGGGGGAGGATATGGCTACACCTTC. It codes for CASSLGGGGYGYTF.

This clonotype showed up many times. V is TRBV30 and J is TRBJ1-3, with unresolved D. V was trimmed by 3 bases and J by 0 bases, leaving 9 bases between them. CDR1 GTSNPN and CDR2 SVGIG come from the germline V gene (reference sequence). The CDR3 is 14 residues long. The CDR3 region has the DNA TGTGCCTGGAGCCTCCCTAGCTCTGGAAACACCATATATTTT. It is translated as CAWSLPSSGNTIYF.

This clonotype was picked up many times. V gene TRBV7-9 combines with J gene TRBJ2-1, with TRBD2 matching over 10 bases. Germline-derived CDR1 and CDR2 are SEHNR and FQNEAQ (reference sequence). There are 17 residues in the CDR3. Losses at the gene ends were 4 bases for V and 7 bases for J; bases not matched to a gene: 13. The CDR3 sequence is CASSSPTSGRAVNEQFF. The CDR3 DNA follows: TGTGCCAGCAGCTCCCCGACGAGCGGGAGGGCCGTAAATGAGCAGTTCTTC.

This clonotype was counted a few times. The genes are TRBV6-2 or TRBV6-3 and TRBJ2-7; the match to TRBD2 covers 10 bases. The germline V gene encodes CDR1 MNHEY and CDR2 SVGEGT. J lost 6 bases, V lost 0 bases, and 5 bases had no gene match. The CDR3 has 15 residues. The CDR3 DNA reads as TGTGCCAGCAGTTACTCTCGGGCTAGCGGGGGCGAGCAGTACTTC. Amino acid sequence: CASSYSRASGGEQYF.

This clonotype was found a few times. The chain carries TRBV19 and TRBJ2-2; 8 bases align to TRBD1. The CDR3 extends over 16 amino acids. The V and J ends lost 3 bases and 3 bases, in that order; junction bases with no gene match: 6. From germline, CDR1 is LNHDA and CDR2 SQIVND (reference sequence). For the CDR3, the DNA is TGTGCCAGTAGTATTCAGGGGGCGCAGGACACCGGGGAGCTGTTTTTT. Its protein product is CASSIQGAQDTGELFF.

This clonotype has ten or more counts. This chain uses TRBV28 with TRBJ1-1, with TRBD1 as a possible D gene (6 bases). Per germline, CDR1 MDHEN and CDR2 SYDVKM. The CDR3 contains 11 residues. Trimming removed 8 bases from V and 8 bases from J, with 12 bases in between. Here the CDR3 DNA reads TGTGCCAGCCTAGGACAGTTCGAAGCTTTCTTT. It yields the protein CASLGQFEAFF.

This clonotype was seen ten or more times. The chain combines TRBV4-3 with TRBJ2-7, with 8 bases that match TRBD2. Germline lookup yields CDR1 LGHNA and CDR2 YSLEER. The CDR3 contains 16 residues. V lost 0 bases to trimming and J lost 5 bases; unmatched junction nucleotides: 9. The CDR3 bases are TGCGCCAGCAGCCAAGAACTAGCGGCGTTTTCCCACGAGCAGTACTTC. It specifies CASSQELAAFSHEQYF.

In this sample, this clonotype turned up many times. The genes are TRBV2 and TRBJ2-1, with TRBD2 matching 8 bases. The ends lost 9 bases at V and 4 bases at J; junction bases unmatched: 8. Germline CDR1 SNHLY, CDR2 FYNNEI. The CDR3 has 14 amino acids. CDR3 DNA: TGTGCCAGGGGTAGCGGGAACCTATACAATGAGCAGTTCTTC. It yields the protein CARGSGNLYNEQFF. Supplemented by reference TRBV2 and TRBJ2-1, the full variable domain reads EPEVTQTPSHQVTQMGQEVILRCVPISNHLYFYWYRQILGQKVEFLVSFYNNEISEKSEIFDDQFSVERPDGSNFTLKIRSTKLEDSAMYFCARGSGNLYNEQFFGPGTRLTVL.

This clonotype was seen at least ten times. This chain joins TRBV20-1 and TRBJ2-3; tentatively, D is TRBD1 or TRBD2 (6 bases each). The CDR3 runs 15 residues. Germline CDR1 reads DFQATT; CDR2 reads SNEGSKA (reference sequence). V was clipped by 5 bases and J by 6 bases, with 21 bases between them. CDR3 in DNA: TGCAGTGCTCCCACGGGGGCCGGGATTCCCGATACGCAGTATTTT. Its protein is CSAPTGAGIPDTQYF.

This clonotype came up many times. V is TRBV28 and J is TRBJ1-6; 12 nucleotides match TRBD1. The J segment lost 9 bases and the V segment lost 6 bases, leaving 3 bases of the junction unmatched. The germline CDR1 and CDR2 sequences are MDHEN and SYDVKM. The CDR3 has 14 amino acids. The CDR3: CASSMGQGASPLHF. The CDR3 region has the DNA TGTGCCAGCAGCATGGGACAGGGGGCTTCACCCCTCCACTTT.

In DNA, the CDR3 is TGTGCCAGCAGTTACCCCACCGATACGCAGTATTTT. Amino acid sequence: CASSYPTDTQYF. The chain joins TRBV6-2 or TRBV6-3 to TRBJ2-3; no reliable D call. Germline V gives CDR1 MNHEY, CDR2 SVGEGT. Trimming cost V 2 bases and J 6 bases, with 6 bases left between them. The length of the CDR3 is 12 residues.

This clonotype has ten or more counts. This chain links TRBV28 with TRBJ2-7; 9 nucleotides align to TRBD1. Per germline, CDR1 MDHEN and CDR2 SYDVKM. The junction had 3 bases not matched to a gene; V was cut back by 6 bases and J by 0 bases. The CDR3 is made up of 14 amino acids. The CDR3 DNA follows: TGTGCCAGCAGCACGACAGGGGGCTCCTACGAGCAGTACTTC. Protein product: CASSTTGGSYEQYF. The full variable domain, rest sourced from reference TRBV28 and TRBJ2-7, is DVKVTQSSRYLVKRTGEKVFLECVQDMDHENMFWYRQDPGLGLRLIYFSYDVKMKEKGDIPEGYSVSREKKERFSLILESASTNQTSMYLCASSTTGGSYEQYFGPGTRLTVT.

The rearrangement joins TRBV13 to TRBJ1-2, with TRBD1 matching over 12 bases. This CDR3 is built from 14 residues. V gave up 5 bases and J gave up 7 bases; unmatched junction bases: 5. Germline CDR1 is PRHDT and CDR2 is FYEKMQ (reference sequence). This chain's CDR3 is CASSTGDRGPGYTF. The CDR3 coding sequence is TGTGCCAGCAGCACCGGGGACAGGGGGCCTGGCTACACCTTC. Full variable domain (remainder filled in from reference TRBV13 and TRBJ1-2): AAGVIQSPRHLIKEKRETATLKCYPIPRHDTVYWYQQGPGQDPQFLISFYEKMQSDKGSIPDRFSAQQFSDYHSELNMSSLELGDSALYFCASSTGDRGPGYTFGSGTRLTVV.

This clonotype was seen many times. The CDR3 protein is CASSGEGRIEQYF. The CDR3 DNA sequence: TGTGCCAGCAGCGGGGAGGGGAGAATCGAGCAGTACTTC. The J gene is TRBJ2-7, the V gene TRBV7-9; 7 positions match TRBD2. The CDR3 has 13 residues. The germline V gene encodes CDR1 SEHNR and CDR2 FQNEAQ (reference sequence). After removal of 5 bases from V and 6 bases from J, the junction contained 7 bases not matched to a gene. Full variable domain (outside the CDR3, taken from reference TRBV7-9 and TRBJ2-7): DTGVSQNPRHKITKRGQNVTFRCDPISEHNRLYWYRQTLGQGPEFLTYFQNEAQLEKSRLLSDRFSAERPKGSFSTLEIQRTEQGDSAMYLCASSGEGRIEQYFGPGTRLTVT.

This clonotype occurred many times. The chain joins TRBV6-6 to TRBJ1-2; 9 nucleotides align to TRBD1. V lost 2 bases and J lost 8; bases outside the gene matches: 3. CDR1 and CDR2 from the germline V gene are MNHNY and SVGAGI (reference sequence). This CDR3 spans 13 amino acids. The CDR3 DNA is TGTGCCAGCAGTTACCGGACAGGGGAAGGCTACACCTTC. Translation gives CASSYRTGEGYTF.